This TCR beta chain derives from a study of a mutant IDH1 vaccine in newly diagnosed glioma. Study at large: Treatment recipients were roughly 62% male and roughly 38% female, and their mean age was approximately 42 years. Those enrolled had earlier been treated with radiotherapy, temozolomide, or both, mostly both.

The time point: baseline, week 1 (first vaccination visit). Described treatment: pre-vaccination baseline after standard-of-care therapy. The CDR3 runs 18 residues. V shed 5 bases, J shed 6 bases, and the junction held 18 bases outside the gene matches. Per the germline V gene, CDR1 is SEHNR and CDR2 is FQNEAQ (reference sequence). This table comes from immunoSEQ multiplex PCR, and its TCRdb copy is limited to in-frame clones, with some not included. The data hold about 70,000 clones, with more than 70% observed a single time. V is TRBV7-9 and J is TRBJ2-7; 11 bases are shared with TRBD2. The sequences come from peripheral blood mononuclear cells (PBMCs), collected from a glioma patient treated with radiotherapy, temozolomide or both. This TCR was sampled from a woman between 18 and 29 years old with glioma. Some clones in this sample may be carry-over from other donors' samples. CDR3 sequence (DNA): TGTGCCAGCAGCCCCCGTCTAGCGGGAGGCCTCAGTAGAGGCGAGCAGTACTTC. Translated, it gives CASSPRLAGGLSRGEQYF.